Included here is one T cell receptor (beta chain) sequence, with context. Its antigen remains unidentified. Alongside a J-beta primer mix, a sample-barcoded 5' primer served in a second PCR lasting about 7 to 11 cycles. TCRdb analysed the 5' RACE reads with MiXCR anew, one entry per CDR3 protein. Of 1.8 million or so distinct CDR3 sequences listed, roughly 43% are singletons. The data are from a study of blood T cells in healthy people across ages. Study-wide context: About one barcoded beta molecule per two T cells was captured by template switching.

The study, taken as a whole, reports: There were more naive CD4+ cells and higher diversity in long-lived donors than in aged donors. Using unsorted PBMCs precluded a conclusive naive versus antigen-experienced comparison. Age advanced and TCR beta diversity per million T cells fell, roughly linearly.

The CDR3 consists of 15 residues. Germline CDR1 is SGHKS and CDR2 is YYEKEE (reference sequence). Trimming left V 6 bases short and J 1 base short, with 14 bases between. The sample was blood. V gene TRBV5-5 combines with J gene TRBJ2-1; a weak D match, TRBD2 (6 bases). The source of this sequence is a human donor in good health. In nucleotides, the CDR3 is TGTGCCAGCATGGAGACGCGGGGTTCCTACAATGAGCAGTTCTTC. It codes for CASMETRGSYNEQFF.